The 14 T cell receptor beta chains given below trace back to one sample, sequenced in a study of blood T cell repertoires in COVID-19. TCRdb's copy holds only in-frame clones and misses some; the assay was immunoSEQ multiplex PCR. In the table there are about 110,000 clones, approximately 82% of which are singletons. Sequencing was carried out using peripheral blood. The receptors shown here come from a woman of 80 years or more with acute or convalescent COVID-19.

The CDR3: CASSPTGDSYNEQFF. The CDR3 DNA follows: TGCGCCAGCAGCCCGACAGGGGATTCCTACAATGAGCAGTTCTTC. The J gene is TRBJ2-1, the V gene TRBV5-1; 8 positions match TRBD1. The CDR3 has 15 amino acids. Germline CDR1 and CDR2: SGHRS and YFSETQ. The V and J ends lost 4 bases and 1 base, in that order; junction bases with no gene match: 4.

The CDR3 here is CSVQGQGGGTDTQYF. In DNA, the CDR3 is TGCAGCGTTCAGGGACAGGGCGGAGGCACAGATACGCAGTATTTT. The rearrangement joins TRBV29-1 to TRBJ2-3; 9 nucleotides match TRBD1. Germline V lookup: CDR1 SQVTM, CDR2 ANQGSEA. Trimming at V came to 5 bases and at J to 1 base, leaving 7 bases not matched to a gene. The length of the CDR3 is 15 residues.

The chain uses TRBV10-2 and TRBJ1-2; TRBD1 aligns across 9 bases. The CDR3 is 13 amino acids. With 8 bases clipped from V and 5 bases from J, the junction kept 6 bases outside the gene matches. Germline V gene sequence: CDR1 WSHSY, CDR2 SAAADI. CDR3 DNA: TGCGCCAGCGGGACAGGGACACGTTATGGCTACACCTTC. Translation gives CASGTGTRYGYTF.

V gene TRBV5-1 combines with J gene TRBJ1-1; D is unclear. Germline assignment: CDR1 SGHRS and CDR2 YFSETQ. V dropped 4 bases and J dropped 0 bases, with 7 bases sitting between them. The CDR3 is made up of 13 amino acids. CDR3 DNA: TGCGCCAGCAGCACAGCCATGAACACTGAAGCTTTCTTT. Translation gives CASSTAMNTEAFF.

The CDR3 here is CASSTAPGGGQPQHF. The CDR3 DNA is TGTGCCAGCAGCACGGCCCCAGGGGGCGGTCAGCCCCAGCATTTT. The chain joins TRBV21-1 to TRBJ1-5; the table gives TRBD1 as D, unverified against the DNA. TRBV21-1 is marked as a pseudogene. The CDR3 length is 15 residues.

The chain joins TRBV30 to TRBJ2-3; tentative D call: TRBD2 (6 bases). V was shortened by 0 bases and J by 0 bases, with 16 bases between the two germline ends. Looked up from germline, CDR1 is GTSNPN and CDR2 is SVGIG (reference sequence). The CDR3 consists of 17 residues. The CDR3 region has the DNA TGTGCCTGGAGTGTGGTCGGGACTTTTCTTAGCACAGATACGCAGTATTTT. Its translation is CAWSVVGTFLSTDTQYF. The whole variable domain, remainder taken from reference TRBV30 and TRBJ2-3, is SQTIHQWPATLVQPVGSPLSLECTVEGTSNPNLYWYRQAAGRGLQLLFYSVGIGQISSEVPQNLSASRPQDRQFILSSKKLLLSDSGFYLCAWSVVGTFLSTDTQYFGPGTRLTVL.

This sequence joins TRBV6-1 and TRBJ2-7; 12 bases match TRBD2. V dropped 4 bases and J dropped 3; count of bases not matched to a gene: 7. The CDR3 totals 16 residues. CDR1 and CDR2 from the germline V gene are MNHNS and SASEGT. CDR3 sequence reads: CASSARTSGALYEQYF. CDR3 nucleotides: TGTGCCAGCAGTGCAAGGACTAGCGGGGCCCTCTACGAGCAGTACTTC.

The genes are TRBV5-1 and TRBJ2-3; a possible D gene is TRBD1 (5 bases). V lost 7 bases and J lost 6, with 21 bases in between. The CDR3 length is 15 residues. Germline CDR1 SGHRS, CDR2 YFSETQ. CDR3 bases: TGCGCCAGCTCCCTGGGGCAGGGTGTCGAGGATACGCAGTATTTT. This translates into CASSLGQGVEDTQYF.

This chain uses TRBV6-1 with TRBJ1-5, with 7 positions matching TRBD1. The V segment lost 5 bases and the J segment 1 base; nucleotides outside the gene matches: 5. There are 15 residues in the CDR3. CDR1 MNHNS and CDR2 SASEGT come from the germline V gene. This CDR3 is CASSFTGVSNQPQHF. The DNA of the CDR3 is TGTGCCAGCAGTTTTACAGGGGTAAGCAATCAGCCCCAGCATTTT.

The chain recombines TRBV9 with TRBJ1-6; D is perhaps TRBD1 (5 bases). Germline loops: CDR1 SGDLS, CDR2 YYNGEE. The ends were cut back, 0 bases at V and 7 bases at J, with 14 bases in the middle. This CDR3 has 16 amino acids. In nucleotides, the CDR3 is TGTGCCAGCAGCGTAGACCCCCAGGGCTTGAATTCACCCCTCCACTTT. This sequence encodes CASSVDPQGLNSPLHF.

V is TRBV3-1 (or the pseudogene TRBV3-2) and J is TRBJ2-3; a possible D gene is TRBD1 (6 bases). This CDR3 is 16 amino acids long. V was trimmed by 4 bases and J by 1 base, leaving 15 bases between them. Germline CDR1 is LGHDT and CDR2 is YNNKEL (reference sequence). The CDR3 sequence is CASSPPQGWGTDTQYF. The CDR3 coding sequence is TGTGCCAGCAGCCCGCCACAGGGCTGGGGCACAGATACGCAGTATTTT.

The chain recombines TRBV29-1 with TRBJ1-3; 8 positions match TRBD1. The trim removed 6 bases at V and 6 bases at J, leaving 7 bases unmatched. The CDR3 consists of 13 residues. Germline lookup yields CDR1 SQVTM and CDR2 ANQGSEA. The CDR3 loop reads CSVAEDRANTIYF. The CDR3, as DNA: TGCAGCGTCGCCGAGGACAGGGCAAACACCATATATTTT. The whole variable domain, remainder taken from reference TRBV29-1 and TRBJ1-3, is SAVISQKPSRDICQRGTSLTIQCQVDSQVTMMFWYRQQPGQSLTLIATANQGSEATYESGFVIDKFPISRPNLTFSTLTVSNMSPEDSSIYLCSVAEDRANTIYFGEGSWLTVV.

V usage is TRBV18 and J usage is TRBJ2-7; the match to TRBD1 covers 9 bases. The germline CDR1 and CDR2 sequences are KGHSH and LQKENI. J gave up 2 bases and V 4 bases, and 6 bases lay outside the gene matches. CDR3 size: 15 residues. CDR3 sequence reads: CASSRLTGGTYEQYF. Written as DNA, the CDR3 is TGTGCCAGCTCACGACTGACAGGGGGAACCTACGAGCAGTACTTC.

The gene calls are TRBV20-1 and TRBJ2-7; D is perhaps TRBD1 (5 bases). Trimming took off 3 bases at V and 3 bases at J, with 15 bases between the two ends. This CDR3 is built from 14 residues. CDR1 is DFQATT, CDR2 SNEGSKA, per germline (reference sequence). The CDR3 region has the DNA TGCAGTGCTAGTGTTGGCAGGGCGATCTACGAGCAGTACTTC. Residues: CSASVGRAIYEQYF.